The next 28 T cell receptor beta chains were all read from a single sample in a study of CD8+ T cells in alopecia areata. Researchers sorted pooled cutaneous lymph node cells on the basis of CD4, CD8alpha, NKG2D, NKG2ACE and other markers. Following RNA extraction, reverse transcription yielded cDNA that acted as the sequencing template. Repertoires were generated with immunoSEQ multiplex PCR, while TCRdb's copy carries only in-frame clones and drops some. The repertoire has approximately 300,000 clones, none seen only once; the ten largest take approximately 1.2%. Sequencing was done on a sample of CD4+ T cells sorted from a lymph node. The receptor source for this set is a C3H/HeJ mouse with alopecia areata. The mouse strain carries the MHC haplotype H2-k.

This clone was observed a few times. Gene names are the mouse ones. The CDR3 goes on 4 residues after the read ends, and that part is filled in from the germline J gene. The chain employs TRBV5 and TRBJ2-7; 7 positions agree with TRBD2. The CDR3 loop spans 14 amino acids. CDR1 is LGHNA, CDR2 YNLKQL, per germline (reference sequence). Here the CDR3 reads CASSQVWGTYEQYF. The covered CDR3 bases are TGTGCCAGCAGCCAAGTCTGGGGGACTTAT.

With regard to this clone: Any gene name here is a mouse gene name. The read stops 4 residues short of the end of the CDR3; the missing end is completed from the germline J gene. V and J are TRBV5 and TRBJ2-3; 8 positions match TRBD2. The CDR3 is 17 amino acids. V was clipped by 0 bases and J by 0 bases; unmatched bases: 5. Germline assignment: CDR1 LGHNA and CDR2 YNLKQL (reference sequence). The CDR3 DNA, read in part, is TGTGCCAGCAGCCAAGATCCGGGGGGGCCTAGTGCAGAA. As protein: CASSQDPGGPSAE. The full CDR3 protein reads CASSQDPGGPSAETLYF.

Turning to this clone: The germline and genes are mouse ones. The CDR3 goes on 4 residues after the read ends, and that part is filled in from the germline J gene. The chain uses TRBV13-2 and TRBJ2-7; 12 bases line up with TRBD2. The CDR3 is made up of 14 amino acids. Looked up from germline, CDR1 is NNHNN and CDR2 is SYGAGS (reference sequence). CDR3 residues: CASGDGDWGDEQYF. CDR3 bases read: TGTGCCAGCGGTGATGGGGACTGGGGGGAT.

The table lists this clone with a few counts. The genes and germline here are from mouse. Read coverage stops 4 residues before the CDR3 terminus; the germline J gene supplies the remainder. The rearrangement links TRBV19 to TRBJ1-2, with 8 nucleotides matching TRBD1. Per germline, CDR1 FNHDT and CDR2 SITEND (reference sequence). The CDR3 sequence is 13 residues long. V dropped 7 bases and J dropped 0; count of bases not matched to a gene: 2. CDR3 bases read: TGTGCCAGCGGCAGGGGGCCAAACTCC. Its translation is CASGRGPNS. The complete CDR3 reads CASGRGPNSDYTF.

Comment on this clone: Genes and germline come from the mouse. Partial CDR3 DNA: TGTGCCAGCAGTCCCGACAGCACAAACTCC. Its translation is CASSPDSTNS. The whole CDR3 sequence is CASSPDSTNSDYTF. The chain carries TRBV13-1 and TRBJ1-2, with D possibly TRBD1 on 5 matching bases. The CDR3 end is not reached by the read, which stops 4 residues before it; the germline J gene fills it in. Trimming took 4 bases from V and 0 from J, leaving 10 bases between them. The CDR3 extends over 14 amino acids. Germline values: CDR1 NSHNY, CDR2 SYGAGN.

About this clone itself: Germline and genes: mouse. The read terminates 4 residues before the CDR3 end, so the remaining end is supplied by the germline J gene. The same CDR3 also results from other DNA sequences found in this sample. This sequence joins TRBV31 and TRBJ1-2, with 8 bases identical to TRBD1. The ends lost 3 bases at V and 0 bases at J; junction bases unmatched: 3. The CDR3 spans 14 residues. Per the germline V gene, CDR1 is GKSSPN and CDR2 is SITVG. CDR3 DNA, as far as it was read: TGTGCCTGGAGCCGACAGGGGACAAACTCC. Protein: CAWSRQGTNS. The full CDR3 is CAWSRQGTNSDYTF. Full variable domain (rest looked up from reference TRBV31 and TRBJ1-2): AQTIHQWPVAEIKAVGSPLSLGCTIKGKSSPNLYWYWQATGGTLQQLFYSITVGQVESVVQLNLSASRPKDDQFILSTEKLLLSHSGFYLCAWSRQGTNSDYTFGSGTRLLVI.

This clone has more than one count but fewer than ten. The gene names given are mouse names. Partial CDR3 DNA: TGTGCCAGCAGTTCAGGA. Translated, it gives CASSSG. The whole CDR3 region reads CASSSGEVFF. The J gene is TRBJ1-1, the V gene TRBV19, with unresolved D. The read ends 4 residues before the CDR3 terminus; that terminus is restored from the germline J gene. Germline values: CDR1 FNHDT, CDR2 SITEND (reference sequence). CDR3 length: 10 amino acids.

Details on this clone: Each gene name is a mouse one. The CDR3 extends 4 residues past the end of the read, so its final part is completed from the germline J gene. V and J are TRBV13-2 and TRBJ1-2; 7 bases line up with TRBD1. After removal of 3 bases from V and 0 bases from J, the junction contained 2 bases not matched to a gene. Germline V lookup: CDR1 NNHNN, CDR2 SYGAGS (reference sequence). This CDR3 has 14 amino acids. CDR3 DNA, as far as it was read: TGTGCCAGCGGTGGGGGACAGACAAACTCC. Residues: CASGGGQTNS. In full, the CDR3 reads CASGGGQTNSDYTF.

A word on this clone: Gene names are mouse gene names. Read data end 4 residues before the CDR3 end; the end is taken from the germline J gene. The chain recombines TRBV13-3 with TRBJ2-1; D gene uncertain. Germline CDR1 NNHDY, CDR2 SYVADS. V lost 5 bases to trimming and J lost 0 bases, with 3 bases between them. The CDR3 consists of 12 residues. The DNA read from the CDR3 is TGTGCCAGCAGCAGTAACTATGCT. Translation gives CASSSNYA. The whole CDR3 reads CASSSNYAEQFF.

A note on this clone: All gene names here are mouse names. The read is 4 residues too short to cover the CDR3 end, so that end is filled in from the germline J gene. The identical CDR3 is also encoded by other nucleotide sequences in the sample. The chain has TRBV13-2 and TRBJ2-1, with 8 positions matching TRBD1. CDR1 NNHNN and CDR2 SYGAGS come from the germline V gene (reference sequence). With V trimmed by 4 bases and J by 3 bases, 3 bases remained unmatched. This CDR3 contains 14 residues. This chain's CDR3 is CASGTGGGYAEQFF. The CDR3 bases that were read are TGTGCCAGCGGTACAGGGGGTGGCTATGCT.

This clone was observed a handful of times. Gene and germline names: mouse. The CDR3 extends 4 residues past the end of the read, so its final part is completed from the germline J gene. The chain has TRBV19 and TRBJ2-2, with 7 bases identical to TRBD1. Germline assignment: CDR1 FNHDT and CDR2 SITEND (reference sequence). CDR3 length: 15 amino acids. Trimming removed 5 bases from V and 3 bases from J; junction bases left unmatched: 7. The CDR3 DNA, read in part, is TGTGCCAGCAGGAACAGGGGAGGGCACACCGGG. As protein: CASRNRGGHTG. The CDR3 in full is CASRNRGGHTGQLYF.

In this sample, this clone turned up a few times. Genes and germline are mouse. The read ends 4 residues before the CDR3 terminus; that terminus is restored from the germline J gene. The V call is TRBV13-3, the J call TRBJ2-4, with 11 bases that match TRBD2. CDR1 NNHDY and CDR2 SYVADS come from the germline V gene. The CDR3 spans 16 residues. The trim removed 2 bases at V and 0 bases at J, leaving 2 bases unmatched. CDR3 DNA (partial): TGTGCCAGCAGTGAGGGGACTGGGGGTAGTCAAAAC. Translating it yields CASSEGTGGSQN. The whole CDR3 region reads CASSEGTGGSQNTLYF.

This clone was counted between two and nine times. Gene labels here are mouse ones. The CDR3 goes on 4 residues after the read ends, and that part is filled in from the germline J gene. J is TRBJ2-5 and V is TRBV13-3; 8 nucleotides agree with TRBD1. V trimming: 5 bases; J trimming: 2 bases; junction bases outside the gene matches: 4. Germline values: CDR1 NNHDY, CDR2 SYVADS. This CDR3 contains 14 residues. The CDR3 reads CASSQQGVQDTQYF. Partial CDR3 DNA: TGTGCCAGCAGCCAACAGGGGGTCCAAGAC.

As to this clone: Mouse names are used for the genes. The sequenced fragment ends 4 residues before the CDR3 boundary, so the rest is inferred from the germline J gene. This chain links TRBV1 with TRBJ2-5; TRBD1 is a possible D gene (6 bases). Trimming removed 1 base from V and 3 bases from J, with 8 bases in between. Germline CDR1 is NSQYPW and CDR2 is LRSPGD (reference sequence). The CDR3 totals 14 residues. The sequenced part of the CDR3 DNA is TGCACCTGCAGTGCAGTGGGACATCAAGAC. It specifies CTCSAVGHQD. The full CDR3 protein is CTCSAVGHQDTQYF.

This clone was picked up a small number of times. Germline and genes here are mouse. The CDR3 goes on 4 residues after the read ends, and that part is filled in from the germline J gene. The chain is built from TRBV19 and TRBJ2-3; 12 bases are a match to TRBD2. The CDR3 is made up of 17 amino acids. With 5 bases clipped from V and 1 base from J, the junction kept 8 bases outside the gene matches. Germline V lookup: CDR1 FNHDT, CDR2 SITEND (reference sequence). The part of the CDR3 DNA that was read is TGTGCCAGCAGCTTCCCGGGACTGGGGGGTGGTGCAGAA. It encodes CASSFPGLGGGAE. The full CDR3 protein reads CASSFPGLGGGAETLYF. The whole variable domain, remainder taken from reference TRBV19 and TRBJ2-3, is GGIITQTPKFLIGQEGQKLTLKCQQNFNHDTMYWYRQDSGKGLRLIYYSITENDLQKGDLSEGYDASREKKSSFSLTVTSAQKNEMAVFLCASSFPGLGGGAETLYFGSGTRLTVL.

On this clone itself: Gene names refer to mouse genes. The read falls 4 residues short of the CDR3 end, and the missing part is taken from the germline J gene. The chain recombines TRBV19 with TRBJ2-1; TRBD2 agrees at 11 bases. The junction had 8 bases not matched to a gene; V was cut back by 0 bases and J by 6 bases. Looked up from germline, CDR1 is FNHDT and CDR2 is SITEND (reference sequence). The CDR3 consists of 17 residues. This chain's CDR3 is CASSIGVGLGVRAEQFF. CDR3 DNA (partial): TGTGCCAGCAGTATAGGGGTGGGACTGGGGGTCCGTGCT.

Points on this clone: Germline and genes: mouse. The DNA ends 4 residues before the CDR3 does, and the rest of the CDR3 is filled in from the germline J gene. The J gene is TRBJ2-2, the V gene TRBV19; D possibly corresponds to TRBD1 (7 bases). Trimming cost V 0 bases and J 3 bases, with 12 bases left between them. This CDR3 region has 16 residues. Germline CDR1 is FNHDT and CDR2 is SITEND (reference sequence). The CDR3 reads CASSIEGAAYTGQLYF. The part of the CDR3 DNA that was read is TGTGCCAGCAGTATAGAGGGGGCGGCATACACCGGG.

About this clone itself: The germline and genes are mouse ones. The CDR3 goes on 4 residues after the read ends, and that part is filled in from the germline J gene. This specimen includes other DNA sequences encoding the same CDR3. This chain connects TRBV1 to TRBJ2-1; the match to TRBD2 covers 8 bases. CDR1 and CDR2 from the germline V gene are NSQYPW and LRSPGD (reference sequence). There are 15 residues in the CDR3. The trim removed 3 bases at V and 1 base at J, leaving 2 bases unmatched. CDR3 residues: CTCSALGGNYAEQFF. The CDR3 DNA, read in part, is TGCACCTGCAGTGCTCTGGGGGGAAACTATGCT.

This clone was counted only a few times. Genes here carry mouse names. The read stops 4 residues short of the end of the CDR3; the missing end is completed from the germline J gene. The V call is TRBV5, the J call TRBJ2-1, with D tentatively TRBD2 (6 bases). With 0 bases removed from V and 3 bases from J, the gap between germline ends came to 9 bases. The CDR3 has 15 residues. Germline CDR1 LGHNA, CDR2 YNLKQL (reference sequence). Here the CDR3 reads CASSQDWGLYAEQFF. The part of the CDR3 DNA that was read is TGTGCCAGCAGCCAAGACTGGGGTCTCTATGCT.

In the case of this clone: The gene names given are mouse names. The read terminates 4 residues before the CDR3 end, so the remaining end is supplied by the germline J gene. The V call is TRBV13-3, the J call TRBJ1-1; D uncertain. Germline-derived CDR1 and CDR2 are NNHDY and SYVADS. The CDR3 is 12 amino acids. The covered CDR3 bases are TGTGCCAGCAGTGAACAGAGGCAA. This codes for CASSEQRQ. The whole CDR3 region reads CASSEQRQEVFF.

Concerning this clone itself: Mouse gene names apply. The CDR3 end is not reached by the read, which stops 4 residues before it; the germline J gene fills it in. The V gene is TRBV13-3, the J gene TRBJ2-1; 9 bases are shared with TRBD2. This CDR3 is built from 15 residues. In germline, CDR1 is NNHDY, CDR2 SYVADS. Trimming at V came to 3 bases and at J to 3 bases, leaving 4 bases not matched to a gene. CDR3 amino acids: CASSGRTGVYAEQFF. Partial CDR3 DNA: TGTGCCAGCAGTGGAAGGACTGGGGTCTATGCT.

This clone was observed a handful of times. Gene and germline names: mouse. The CDR3 is cut off 4 residues early in the read; its end comes from the germline J gene. In the same sample, other DNA sequences code for this CDR3. The rearrangement links TRBV1 to TRBJ1-2; D not certain. With 0 bases removed from V and 0 bases from J, the gap between germline ends came to 8 bases. Per germline, CDR1 NSQYPW and CDR2 LRSPGD (reference sequence). This CDR3 is built from 15 residues. The sequenced CDR3 bases are TGCACCTGCAGTGCAGATCCCACAGCAAACTCC. Protein: CTCSADPTANS. The full CDR3 sequence reads CTCSADPTANSDYTF.

This clone was seen a handful of times. The gene symbols are mouse symbols. Read sequence stops 4 residues before the CDR3 end, and the germline J gene provides the missing end. This chain uses TRBV13-1 with TRBJ2-1; weak D call: TRBD1 (6 bases). The CDR3 totals 16 residues. Trimming removed 0 bases from V and 1 base from J, with 11 bases in between. In germline, CDR1 is NSHNY, CDR2 SYGAGN. Here the CDR3 reads CASSDGPGQNYAEQFF. The CDR3 DNA, read in part, is TGTGCCAGCAGTGATGGTCCGGGACAAAACTATGCT.

This clone came up a few times. Each gene name is a mouse one. The read finishes 4 residues shy of the CDR3 end, and the germline J gene is used to complete it. The chain carries TRBV19 and TRBJ2-2, with no clear D. The V gene lost 2 bases and the J gene lost 1 base, with 6 bases spanning the gap. CDR1 is FNHDT and CDR2 is SITEND in the germline V gene (reference sequence). The CDR3 is 14 amino acids. CDR3 bases read: TGTGCCAGCAGTATTTACAGAAACACCGGG. Protein sequence: CASSIYRNTG. The full CDR3 sequence reads CASSIYRNTGQLYF.

The sample holds a few counts of this clone. Any gene name here is a mouse gene name. The read finishes 4 residues shy of the CDR3 end, and the germline J gene is used to complete it. The chain has TRBV13-1 and TRBJ2-5; D perhaps matches TRBD2 (5 bases). Germline V gene data show CDR1 as NSHNY and CDR2 as SYGAGN. The CDR3 length is 13 residues. The CDR3 loop reads CASSDVWGDTQYF. The part of the CDR3 DNA that was read is TGTGCCAGCAGTGATGTTTGGGGAGAC.

This clone came up many times. Mouse gene names and germline throughout. The sequenced fragment ends 4 residues before the CDR3 boundary, so the rest is inferred from the germline J gene. Other DNA variants within this sample encode the same CDR3. This chain connects TRBV5 to TRBJ1-1; 7 bases match TRBD1. The CDR3 has 15 amino acids. CDR1 is LGHNA and CDR2 is YNLKQL in the germline V gene (reference sequence). V gave up 3 bases and J gave up 0 bases; unmatched junction bases: 4. The CDR3 spells CASSHRDRSNTEVFF. The sequenced CDR3 bases are TGTGCCAGCAGCCATCGGGACAGATCAAACACA.

This clone was seen ten or more times. Mouse gene names apply. The DNA ends 4 residues before the CDR3 does, and the rest of the CDR3 is filled in from the germline J gene. Different DNA sequences within this sample yield the same CDR3. The rearrangement joins TRBV17 to TRBJ1-1; TRBD1 matches at 8 bases. Germline V gene sequence: CDR1 MNHDT, CDR2 YYDKIL. The trim removed 5 bases at V and 1 base at J, leaving 3 bases unmatched. The CDR3 runs 14 residues. The CDR3 region is CASSPDRGNTEVFF. The part of the CDR3 DNA that was read is TGTGCTAGCAGTCCTGACAGGGGAAACACA.

This clone was seen ten or more times. Mouse gene names and germline throughout. The CDR3 goes on 4 residues after the read ends, and that part is filled in from the germline J gene. Additional DNA sequences in this sample encode the identical CDR3. The chain has TRBV13-2 and TRBJ2-7; 10 positions match TRBD2. In germline, CDR1 is NNHNN, CDR2 SYGAGS (reference sequence). The CDR3 spans 14 residues. Partial CDR3 DNA: TGTGCCAGCGGTGATGGGACTGGGGGTTAT. Translated, it gives CASGDGTGGY. The CDR3, in full, reads CASGDGTGGYEQYF.